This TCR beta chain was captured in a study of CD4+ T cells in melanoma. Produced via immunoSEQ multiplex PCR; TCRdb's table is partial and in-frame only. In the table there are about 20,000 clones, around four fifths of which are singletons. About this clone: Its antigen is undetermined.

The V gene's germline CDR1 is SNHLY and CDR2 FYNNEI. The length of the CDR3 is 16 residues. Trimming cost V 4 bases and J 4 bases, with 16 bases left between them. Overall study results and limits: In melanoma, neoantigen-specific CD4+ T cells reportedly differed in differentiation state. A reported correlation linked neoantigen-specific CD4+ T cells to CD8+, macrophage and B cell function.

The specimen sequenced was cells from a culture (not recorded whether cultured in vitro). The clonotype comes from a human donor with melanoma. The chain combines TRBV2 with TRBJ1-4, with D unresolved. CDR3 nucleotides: TGTGCCAGCAGTGTGCGTCCGAGTGAGCTTAATGAAAAACTGTTTTTT. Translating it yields CASSVRPSELNEKLFF.